The rows below give T cell receptor beta chains drawn from one sample of a study of shared clonotypes between healthy human individuals. The protocol was immunoSEQ multiplex PCR, while the TCRdb copy is restricted to in-frame clones and leaves out a portion. The repertoire consists of over a million clones, with about four fifths occurring once and the leading ten covering around 0.47%. Source material: memory CD4+ T cells from PBMCs. The receptors were gathered from a young man in good health. Some clones in this sample may be carry-over from other donors' samples. Both conserved end residues are part of each CDR3. Fields, in order: V gene, J gene, clone size, D gene, CDR3 protein, CDR3 DNA. The D gene is left open where the match is weak. Clone size is stated in some rows and not others, as once, few, many or a class when expanded.

TRBV2,TRBJ2-7,once,-,CASSAKGANEQYF,TGTGCCAGCAGTGCTAAAGGGGCTAACGAGCAGTACTTC
TRBV18,TRBJ2-7,-,-,CASSQTPGVYEQYF,TGTGCCAGCTCACAAACCCCTGGGGTCTACGAGCAGTACTTC
TRBV12-5,TRBJ2-2,-,-,CASGLVPGSGELFF,TGTGCTAGTGGTTTGGTACCCGGAAGCGGGGAGCTGTTTTTT
TRBV28,TRBJ1-2,-,-,CASFQAIYGYTF,TGTGCCAGCTTTCAGGCTATCTATGGCTACACCTTC
TRBV27,TRBJ2-5,-,-,CASSLTGSWETQYF,TGTGCCAGCAGTTTAACCGGGAGTTGGGAGACCCAGTACTTC
TRBV19,TRBJ1-2,once,-,CASSNAGIYGGYTF,TGTGCCAGTAGTAATGCGGGGATCTATGGTGGCTACACCTTC
TRBV19,TRBJ1-5,many,-,CASSPGQTGNQPQHF,TGTGCCAGTAGTCCAGGGCAGACAGGTAATCAGCCCCAGCATTTT
TRBV27,TRBJ2-7,-,-,CASSGHPTRGPYEQYF,TGTGCCAGCTCGGGACACCCGACCCGGGGGCCCTACGAGCAGTACTTC
TRBV6-5,TRBJ1-1,few,-,CATRGSGNTEAFF,TGTGCCACCCGGGGCTCGGGGAACACTGAAGCTTTCTTT
TRBV5-1,TRBJ2-1,-,TRBD1,CASSKHPGTGTYNEQFF,TGCGCCAGCAGCAAGCACCCCGGGACAGGGACCTACAATGAGCAGTTCTTC
TRBV5-1,TRBJ1-3,-,-,CASSLGPWTSGNTIYF,TGCGCCAGCAGCTTGGGGCCATGGACATCTGGAAACACCATATATTTT
TRBV6-1,TRBJ2-7,many,TRBD2,CASSGTSGRGTGLDEQYF,TGTGCCAGCAGTGGGACTAGCGGGAGGGGAACGGGCCTGGATGAGCAGTACTTC
TRBV9,TRBJ2-5,-,-,CASSNSGQGRMAQYF,TGTGCCAGCAGCAACTCCGGGCAGGGAAGGATGGCCCAGTACTTC
TRBV7-9,TRBJ2-7,once,-,CASSPLTLYEQYF,TGTGCCAGCAGCCCTTTGACACTGTACGAGCAGTACTTC
TRBV6-6,TRBJ1-3,-,-,CASSPRQSSGNTIYF,TGTGCCAGCAGTCCCCGACAGAGCTCTGGAAACACCATATATTTT
TRBV2,TRBJ2-7,-,-,CASSDSGGASYEQYF,TGTGCCAGCAGTGATTCCGGGGGTGCTTCCTACGAGCAGTACTTC
TRBV11-2,TRBJ2-7,-,-,CASSSGVGEQYF,TGTGCCAGCAGCTCCGGGGTGGGGGAGCAGTACTTC
TRBV5-1,TRBJ2-4,few,-,CASSSGAKNIQYF,TGCGCCAGCAGCTCTGGAGCCAAAAACATTCAGTACTTC
TRBV15,TRBJ1-4,-,-,CATSRGGVGEKLFF,TGTGCCACCAGCAGAGGGGGGGTTGGAGAAAAACTGTTTTTT
TRBV29-1,TRBJ2-1,-,-,CSVGMSSTGQFF,TGCAGCGTTGGTATGTCCTCAACGGGCCAGTTCTTC
TRBV7-2,TRBJ1-2,-,-,CASSFGQELYGYTF,TGTGCCAGCAGCTTTGGTCAGGAGCTTTATGGCTACACCTTC
TRBV2,TRBJ1-5,many,-,CASRTDSNQPQHF,TGTGCCAGCAGAACAGATAGCAATCAGCCCCAGCATTTT
TRBV5-1,TRBJ2-1,-,-,CASSPAMYEQFF,TGCGCCAGCAGCCCTGCTATGTATGAGCAGTTCTTC
TRBV5-4,TRBJ2-1,-,TRBD2,CASSSGGPLDEQFF,TGTGCCAGCAGTAGCGGGGGCCCTTTGGATGAGCAGTTCTTC
TRBV28,TRBJ2-2,-,-,CASSSERLFF,TGTGCCAGCAGTTCCGAGAGGCTGTTTTTT
TRBV9,TRBJ2-5,-,TRBD2,CASSVGASGIQETQYF,TGTGCCAGCAGCGTAGGGGCTAGCGGAATTCAAGAGACCCAGTACTTC
TRBV7-2,TRBJ2-7,-,-,CASSLMVGEQYF,TGTGCCAGCAGCTTAATGGTTGGCGAGCAGTACTTC
TRBV7-2,TRBJ1-1,-,-,CASSPVEGRANTEAFF,TGTGCCAGCAGCCCCGTCGAGGGTAGGGCGAACACTGAAGCTTTCTTT
TRBV6-6,TRBJ2-1,once,-,CASQPEPTRNEQFF,TGTGCCAGCCAACCGGAACCGACTAGGAATGAGCAGTTCTTC
TRBV5-1,TRBJ2-7,once,-,CASSLGPGNEQYF,TGCGCCAGCAGCTTGGGACCTGGCAACGAGCAGTACTTC
TRBV19,TRBJ1-1,-,-,CASKMWGVLYDSTEAFF,TGTGCCAGTAAGATGTGGGGTGTGCTGTATGATAGCACTGAAGCTTTCTTT
TRBV30,TRBJ2-5,-,-,CAWTDKGSRETQYF,TGTGCCTGGACCGACAAGGGTTCGAGAGAGACCCAGTACTTC
TRBV27,TRBJ2-1,-,TRBD2,CASRQTSGPTYNEQFF,TGTGCCAGCAGGCAAACTAGCGGCCCGACCTACAATGAGCAGTTCTTC
TRBV7-2,TRBJ1-2,-,-,CASSPGFYYYGYTF,TGTGCCAGCAGCCCCGGATTTTATTACTATGGCTACACCTTC
TRBV27,TRBJ1-5,-,-,CASSGEGNQPQHF,TGTGCCAGCAGCGGGGAGGGGAATCAGCCCCAGCATTTT
TRBV7-3,TRBJ1-1,-,-,CASSLVSGITEAFF,TGTGCCAGCAGCTTAGTGTCCGGAATCACTGAAGCTTTCTTT
TRBV2,TRBJ2-5,few,-,CASRGDQETQYF,TGTGCCAGCAGAGGGGACCAAGAGACCCAGTACTTC
TRBV6-1,TRBJ1-5,-,-,CASSDRDYSNQPQHF,TGTGCCAGCAGTGATAGGGATTATAGCAATCAGCCCCAGCATTTT
TRBV21-1,TRBJ2-5,-,-,CASSKVGSGQMYQETQYF,TGTGCCAGCAGCAAAGTGGGTTCCGGACAGATGTACCAAGAGACCCAGTACTTC
TRBV18,TRBJ2-5,-,-,CASSRSGQQETQYF,TGTGCCAGCTCACGCAGTGGACAGCAAGAGACCCAGTACTTC
TRBV2,TRBJ2-1,-,-,CASMESQVNDNEQFF,TGTGCCAGCATGGAGTCACAGGTGAATGACAATGAGCAGTTCTTC
TRBV9,TRBJ2-3,-,TRBD2,CASSVLSSGSTDTQYF,TGTGCCAGCAGCGTTCTCTCTAGCGGCAGCACAGATACGCAGTATTTT
TRBV28,TRBJ2-5,-,-,CASGGGPETQYF,TGTGCCAGCGGAGGGGGGCCTGAGACCCAGTACTTC
TRBV6-1,TRBJ1-5,-,-,CASRRTVPQPQHF,TGTGCCAGCAGGAGGACAGTTCCTCAGCCCCAGCATTTT
TRBV4-3,TRBJ2-3,-,TRBD2,CASSQDPVATSGHSSTDTQYF,TGCGCCAGCAGCCAAGATCCTGTCGCGACTAGCGGCCACTCTAGCACAGATACGCAGTATTTT
TRBV3-1/TRBV3-2,TRBJ1-1,-,-,CASSQGAFF,TGTGCCAGCAGCCAAGGAGCTTTCTTT
TRBV5-5,TRBJ2-7,-,-,CASSQDRHGSGYEQYF,TGTGCCAGCAGCCAAGACCGCCATGGGTCAGGCTACGAGCAGTACTTC
TRBV18,TRBJ1-2,once,-,CASSPTTQRGGYTF,TGTGCCAGCTCACCTACAACTCAAAGGGGTGGCTACACCTTC
TRBV5-1,TRBJ1-1,-,-,CASSLDVASTEAFF,TGCGCCAGCAGCTTGGATGTGGCAAGCACTGAAGCTTTCTTT
TRBV19,TRBJ1-5,-,-,CASFKDRVSNQPQHF,TGTGCCAGTTTTAAGGACCGGGTTAGCAATCAGCCCCAGCATTTT
TRBV7-2,TRBJ2-7,-,-,CASSPRERSWVTYEQYF,TGTGCCAGCAGCCCTAGAGAGCGGTCATGGGTAACCTACGAGCAGTACTTC
TRBV5-1,TRBJ2-3,-,-,CASSPFGGDTQYF,TGCGCCAGCAGCCCCTTCGGGGGAGATACGCAGTATTTT
TRBV7-7,TRBJ2-1,-,-,CASSFTGTPNDEQFF,TGTGCCAGCAGCTTCACCGGGACCCCTAACGATGAGCAGTTCTTC
TRBV7-2,TRBJ1-3,-,TRBD1,CASSLHMTGRGNTIYF,TGTGCCAGCAGCTTACATATGACAGGGCGCGGAAACACCATATATTTT
TRBV11-3,TRBJ2-7,-,TRBD1,CASSSIIALQGAHEQYF,TGTGCCAGCAGCTCCATTATTGCCCTACAGGGGGCCCACGAGCAGTACTTC
TRBV29-1,TRBJ2-2,-,-,CSAAQGSTTGELFF,TGCAGCGCAGCCCAGGGTTCCACCACCGGGGAGCTGTTTTTT
TRBV9,TRBJ1-4,once,TRBD1,CASSVGQGGPTNEKLFF,TGTGCCAGCAGCGTGGGACAGGGGGGACCGACTAATGAAAAACTGTTTTTT
TRBV9,TRBJ2-3,-,TRBD2,CASSASGRVDTQYF,TGTGCCAGCAGCGCTAGCGGGAGGGTGGATACGCAGTATTTT
TRBV5-1,TRBJ2-3,-,-,CASSLAGGVSTDTQYF,TGCGCCAGCAGCTTGGCCGGCGGAGTTAGCACAGATACGCAGTATTTT
TRBV29-1,TRBJ2-1,-,-,CSAQTGDEQFF,TGCAGCGCACAGACTGGCGATGAGCAGTTCTTC